A single sample is the source of the 17 T cell receptor beta chains below, sequenced in a study of T cells in Graves' hyperthyroidism and ophthalmopathy (dated by TCRdb to between 2019 and 2020). Libraries were prepared through multiplex PCR. Sequenced using an Illumina HiSeq 2000. Amplification of TCR beta CDR3 regions was carried out from RNA transcripts. For the first round of RT-PCR on the TCR CDR3, the HTBI primer set was used together with the Qiagen OneStep RT-PCR kit. TCRdb reworked the public reads: Q25 trimming with fastp, MiXCR clone assembly, productive beta chains retained. For every CDR3 protein sequence, its rows merge into one entry that carries the most common genes and DNA. The sample includes 280,000 or so distinct CDR3 sequences, with 13% to 15% observed a single time. Around 30% of the sample is held by the ten biggest clonotypes. Material for sequencing was blood. These receptors were taken from a woman in her forties or fifties with Graves' hyperthyroidism that later progressed to Graves' ophthalmopathy.

The V and J genes are TRBV4-2 and TRBJ1-1; D gene ambiguous. The V gene lost 0 bases and the J gene lost 3 bases, with 8 bases spanning the gap. This CDR3 is 14 amino acids long. Germline CDR1 and CDR2: LGHNA and YNFKEQ. The CDR3 sequence: CASSQEVTYTEAFF. The CDR3 bases are TGTGCCAGCAGCCAAGAGGTCACCTACACTGAAGCTTTCTTT.

This clonotype was counted many times. This sequence joins TRBV7-2 and TRBJ2-7, with TRBD2 matching over 8 bases. The CDR3 is 15 amino acids. V shed 5 bases and J 1 base; nucleotides not matched to a gene: 7. In germline, CDR1 is SGHTA, CDR2 FQGNSA. The CDR3 DNA is TGTGCCAGCAGCCGGACTAGCCAGGGATCCTACGAGCAGTACTTC. Amino acids: CASSRTSQGSYEQYF.

This clonotype was detected ten times or more. The V call is TRBV18, the J call TRBJ2-7; 7 positions match TRBD2. V lost 3 bases, J lost 4 bases, and 9 bases stayed unmatched. There are 15 residues in the CDR3. Germline values: CDR1 KGHSH, CDR2 LQKENI. CDR3 loop: CASSPGAGEGYEQYF. CDR3 bases: TGTGCCAGCTCACCGGGCGCGGGAGAGGGATACGAGCAGTACTTC.

The chain combines TRBV29-1 with TRBJ1-1; 9 nucleotides agree with TRBD1. V shed 8 bases and J 0 bases; nucleotides not matched to a gene: 7. The CDR3 consists of 14 residues. Germline CDR1 and CDR2: SQVTM and ANQGSEA. This CDR3 reads CSTGQGTLNTEAFF. The CDR3 DNA reads TGCAGCACCGGACAGGGGACGTTGAACACTGAAGCTTTCTTT.

The chain joins TRBV27 to TRBJ2-6; D possibly matches TRBD1 or TRBD2 (5 bases each). CDR3 length: 20 amino acids. The germline V gene has CDR1 MNHEY and CDR2 SMNVEV (reference sequence). Trimming removed 6 bases from V and 0 bases from J, with 24 bases in between. The CDR3: CASSTDPPGPFPSGANVLTF. As DNA, the CDR3 is TGTGCCAGCAGCACCGACCCTCCGGGACCGTTTCCCTCTGGGGCCAACGTCCTGACTTTC.

At least ten counts were recorded for this clonotype. The chain employs TRBV10-3 and TRBJ2-1; TRBD2 agrees at 8 bases. The CDR3 is made up of 15 amino acids. The V gene end was trimmed by 6 bases and the J gene end by 3 bases; junction bases not matched to a gene: 7. Germline V gene lookup returns CDR1 ENHRY and CDR2 SYGVKD. The CDR3 spells CAISEGTRGYNEQFF. The CDR3 region has the DNA TGTGCCATCAGCGAAGGGACTAGGGGCTACAATGAGCAGTTCTTC.

This CDR3 reads CATSKTGYSDTEAFF. The DNA of the CDR3 is TGTGCCACCAGCAAAACAGGGTATTCGGACACTGAAGCTTTCTTT. This chain uses TRBV15 with TRBJ1-1, with TRBD1 as a possible D gene (6 bases). The germline V gene encodes CDR1 LNHNV and CDR2 YYDKDF (reference sequence). Trimming shortened V by 4 bases and J by 3 bases, and 15 bases separated the two germline ends. This CDR3 has 15 residues.

At least ten counts were recorded for this clonotype. This CDR3 reads CSASAGAVYEQYF. The CDR3 DNA follows: TGCAGTGCTAGTGCAGGGGCGGTCTACGAGCAGTACTTC. J is TRBJ2-7 and V is TRBV20-1; tentatively, D is TRBD1 (6 bases). Per germline, CDR1 DFQATT and CDR2 SNEGSKA (reference sequence). CDR3 length equals 13 residues. The germline V and J ends were trimmed by 3 bases and 3 bases, with 12 bases remaining between them.

This clonotype was recorded at least ten times. The chain links TRBV12-3 or TRBV12-4 to TRBJ2-1; 13 nucleotides agree with TRBD2. There are 18 residues in the CDR3. Trimming at V came to 3 bases and at J to 5 bases, leaving 10 bases not matched to a gene. The chain's CDR3 is CASSFGLAGEGGNNEQFF. The CDR3, as DNA: TGTGCCAGCAGTTTCGGACTAGCGGGAGAAGGGGGGAACAATGAGCAGTTCTTC.

This clonotype was seen many times. V usage is TRBV12-3 or TRBV12-4 and J usage is TRBJ2-7; the D gene is possibly TRBD2 (6 bases). Trimming cost V 8 bases and J 2 bases, with 19 bases left between them. CDR3 length: 15 amino acids. CDR3 DNA sequence: TGTGCCAGCCGACAAGCGGGCACGGGGGCCTACGAGCAGTACTTC. Protein: CASRQAGTGAYEQYF.

This clonotype was seen ten or more times. This CDR3 reads CASSQLTGELFF. CDR3 sequence (DNA): TGTGCCAGCAGCCAATTAACCGGGGAGCTGTTTTTT. The rearrangement joins TRBV3-1 to TRBJ2-2; D gene unclear. This CDR3 comprises 12 residues. Germline V gives CDR1 LGHDT, CDR2 YNNKEL (reference sequence). Deletions cut 2 bases from V and 5 bases from J, with 3 bases between.

The table lists this clonotype with many counts. CDR3 DNA sequence: TGCAGTGCTAGAGATTCCTCGGGGGTCACAGATACGCAGTATTTT. This sequence encodes CSARDSSGVTDTQYF. The genes are TRBV20-1 and TRBJ2-3, with D perhaps TRBD2 (6 bases). The germline CDR1 and CDR2 sequences are DFQATT and SNEGSKA (reference sequence). The CDR3 consists of 15 residues. V was cut by 0 bases and J by 2 bases, with 12 bases left in between.

This clonotype was found many times. The chain has TRBV27 and TRBJ2-7; TRBD2 agrees at 8 bases. The J segment lost 2 bases and the V segment lost 3 bases, leaving 6 bases of the junction unmatched. This CDR3 is built from 15 residues. The germline CDR1 and CDR2 sequences are MNHEY and SMNVEV (reference sequence). The CDR3 spells CASSFRAGGPYEQYF. The CDR3 DNA reads TGTGCCAGCAGTTTCAGGGCGGGAGGTCCCTACGAGCAGTACTTC.

The genes are TRBV7-9 and TRBJ2-7; weak D call: TRBD2 (5 bases). In germline, CDR1 is SEHNR, CDR2 FQNEAQ (reference sequence). Trimming shortened V by 0 bases and J by 4 bases, and 16 bases separated the two germline ends. The CDR3 runs 16 residues. CDR3 DNA sequence: TGTGCCAGCAGCTTAGCGTACGGGAAGAGGTCTTACGAGCAGTACTTC. Amino acids: CASSLAYGKRSYEQYF.

This chain connects TRBV18 to TRBJ2-3; 9 positions agree with TRBD1. This CDR3 comprises 16 residues. With V trimmed by 3 bases and J by 1 base, 5 bases remained unmatched. The V gene's germline CDR1 is KGHSH and CDR2 LQKENI. The CDR3 nucleotides are TGTGCCAGCTCACCCCGGGGACAGGGTCGCACAGATACGCAGTATTTT. Translation gives CASSPRGQGRTDTQYF.

Worth noting for this clonotype: This could be a read error, since a much larger clone is one nucleotide away. The chain couples TRBV20-1 to TRBJ1-1, with 12 bases matching TRBD1. CDR1 and CDR2 from the germline V gene are DFQATT and SNEGSKA (reference sequence). The CDR3 runs 15 residues. CDR3 sequence reads: CSASNPGQGATEALF. Here the CDR3 DNA reads TGCAGTGCTAGCAACCCGGGACAGGGGGCCACTGAAGCTCTCTTT.

In this sample, this clonotype turned up many times. This chain links TRBV20-1 with TRBJ1-1, with TRBD1 identical over 7 bases. Unmatched junction bases numbered 18, after V lost 3 bases and J lost 5 bases. The CDR3 has 17 residues. CDR1 and CDR2 from the germline V gene are DFQATT and SNEGSKA (reference sequence). The CDR3 loop is CSARILRDRTTKTEAFF. The DNA of the CDR3 is TGCAGTGCTAGGATTCTCCGGGACAGAACTACGAAGACTGAAGCTTTCTTT.